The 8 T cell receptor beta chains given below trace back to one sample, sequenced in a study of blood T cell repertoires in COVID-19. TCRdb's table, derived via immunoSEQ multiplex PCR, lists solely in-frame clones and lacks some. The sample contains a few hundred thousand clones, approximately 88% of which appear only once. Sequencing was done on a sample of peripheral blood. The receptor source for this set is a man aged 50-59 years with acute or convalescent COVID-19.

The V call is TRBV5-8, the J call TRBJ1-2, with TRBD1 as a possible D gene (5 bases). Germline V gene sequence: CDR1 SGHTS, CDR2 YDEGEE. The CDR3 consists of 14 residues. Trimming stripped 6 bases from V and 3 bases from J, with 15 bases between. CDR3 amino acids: CASNSGLVYYGYTF. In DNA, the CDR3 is TGTGCCAGCAACTCAGGGTTGGTGTACTATGGCTACACCTTC.

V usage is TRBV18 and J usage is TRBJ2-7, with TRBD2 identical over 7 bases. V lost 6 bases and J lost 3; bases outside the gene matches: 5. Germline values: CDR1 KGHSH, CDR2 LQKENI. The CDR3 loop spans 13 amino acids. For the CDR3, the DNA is TGTGCCAGCTCCCTCCGGGACTACTACGAGCAGTACTTC. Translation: CASSLRDYYEQYF.

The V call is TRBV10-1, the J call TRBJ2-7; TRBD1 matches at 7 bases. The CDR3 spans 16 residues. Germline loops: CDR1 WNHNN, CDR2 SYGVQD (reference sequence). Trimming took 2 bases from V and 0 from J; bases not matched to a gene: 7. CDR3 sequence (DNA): TGCGCCAGCAGTGAGATCGACAGGGTACGCTCCTACGAGCAGTACTTC. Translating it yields CASSEIDRVRSYEQYF.

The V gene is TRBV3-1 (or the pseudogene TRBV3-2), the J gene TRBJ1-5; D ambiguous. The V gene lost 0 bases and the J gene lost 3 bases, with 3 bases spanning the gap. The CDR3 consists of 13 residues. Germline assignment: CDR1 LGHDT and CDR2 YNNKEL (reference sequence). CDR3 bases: TGTGCCAGCAGCCAAGACCTCAATCAGCCCCAGCATTTT. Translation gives CASSQDLNQPQHF.

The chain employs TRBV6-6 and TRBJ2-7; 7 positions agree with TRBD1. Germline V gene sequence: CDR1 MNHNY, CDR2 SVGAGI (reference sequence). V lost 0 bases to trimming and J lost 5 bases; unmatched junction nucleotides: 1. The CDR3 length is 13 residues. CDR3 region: CASSYSDRDEQYF. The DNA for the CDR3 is TGTGCCAGCAGTTACTCTGACAGGGACGAGCAGTACTTC.

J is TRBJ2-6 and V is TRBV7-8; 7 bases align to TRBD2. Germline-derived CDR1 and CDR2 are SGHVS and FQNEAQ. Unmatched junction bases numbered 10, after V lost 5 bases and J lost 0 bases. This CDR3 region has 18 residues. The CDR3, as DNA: TGTGCCAGCAGCCCCCACGGGGAGGGGAACTCTGGGGCCAACGTCCTGACTTTC. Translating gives CASSPHGEGNSGANVLTF. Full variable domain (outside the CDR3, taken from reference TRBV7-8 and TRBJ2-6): GAGVSQSPRYKVAKRGQDVALRCDPISGHVSLFWYQQALGQGPEFLTYFQNEAQLDKSGLPSDRFFAERPEGSVSTLKIQRTQQEDSAVYLCASSPHGEGNSGANVLTFGAGSRLTVL.

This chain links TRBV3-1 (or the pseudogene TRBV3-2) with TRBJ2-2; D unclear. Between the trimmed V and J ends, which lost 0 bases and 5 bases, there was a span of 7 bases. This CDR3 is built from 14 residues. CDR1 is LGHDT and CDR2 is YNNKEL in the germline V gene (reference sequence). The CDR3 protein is CASSQDRRTGELFF. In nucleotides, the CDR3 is TGTGCCAGCAGCCAAGATCGCCGGACCGGGGAGCTGTTTTTT.

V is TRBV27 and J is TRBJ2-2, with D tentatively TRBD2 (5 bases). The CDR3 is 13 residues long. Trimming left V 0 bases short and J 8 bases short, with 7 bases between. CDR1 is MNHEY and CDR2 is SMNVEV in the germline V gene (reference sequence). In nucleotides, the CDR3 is TGTGCCAGCAGTTTATCACGGGGAGGGGAGCTGTTTTTT. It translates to CASSLSRGGELFF.